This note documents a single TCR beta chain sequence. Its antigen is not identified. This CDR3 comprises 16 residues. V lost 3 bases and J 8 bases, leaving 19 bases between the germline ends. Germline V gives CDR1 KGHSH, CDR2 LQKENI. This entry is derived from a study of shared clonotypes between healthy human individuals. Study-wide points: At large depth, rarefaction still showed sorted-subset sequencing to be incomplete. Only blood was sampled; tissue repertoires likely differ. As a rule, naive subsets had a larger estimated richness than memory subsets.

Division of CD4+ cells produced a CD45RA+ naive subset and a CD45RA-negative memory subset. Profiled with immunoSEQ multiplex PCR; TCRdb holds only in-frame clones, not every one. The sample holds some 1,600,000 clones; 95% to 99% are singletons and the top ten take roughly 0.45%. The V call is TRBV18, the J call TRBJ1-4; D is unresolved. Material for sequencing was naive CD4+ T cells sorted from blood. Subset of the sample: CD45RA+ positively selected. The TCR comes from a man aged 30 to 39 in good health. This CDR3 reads CASSPLGPPKSEKLFF. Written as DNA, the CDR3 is TGTGCCAGCTCACCCCTTGGGCCCCCTAAGTCCGAAAAACTGTTTTTT. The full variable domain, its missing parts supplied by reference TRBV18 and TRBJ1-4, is NAGVMQNPRHLVRRRGQEARLRCSPMKGHSHVYWYRQLPEEGLKFMVYLQKENIIDESGMPKERFSAEFPKEGPSILRIQQVVRGDSAAYFCASSPLGPPKSEKLFFGSGTQLSVL.